A selection of T cell receptor beta chains follows, all from one sample in a study of T-cell reconstitution after alpha-beta-depleted transplantation in children. TCRdb called the PCR reads again in MiXCR, with one record for every CDR3 protein. Of tens of thousands of distinct CDR3 sequences listed, roughly 5.7% are singletons. Specimen: PBMCs, mostly from graft donor cells, collected 180 days after TCRalphabeta/CD19-depleted stem cell transplant. The receptor set was obtained from a male patient younger than 18 who had a stem cell transplant for acute myeloid leukemia, so the T cells may come from the graft donor. Each CDR3 is given with its conserved first and last residue. D genes are given only for firm matches. Size values are once, few and many counts, or a class for expanded clones, and some rows have none.

len: 16; j_gene: TRBJ2-3; v_gene: TRBV20-1; abundance: many; d_gene: TRBD2; CDR3aa: CSARGGASGSPDTQYF; CDR3nt: TGCAGTGCTAGAGGCGGGGCTAGCGGGAGCCCAGATACGCAGTATTTT
len: 15; j_gene: TRBJ2-7; v_gene: TRBV4-2; abundance: .; d_gene: TRBD1; CDR3aa: CAISPGGQVSYEQYF; CDR3nt: TGTGCCATCAGCCCCGGGGGACAGGTCTCCTACGAGCAGTACTTC
len: 15; j_gene: TRBJ2-2; v_gene: TRBV7-9; abundance: few; d_gene: .; CDR3aa: CARSLGGQNTGELFF; CDR3nt: TGTGCCAGGTCCCTCGGGGGACAAAACACCGGGGAGCTGTTTTTT
len: 14; j_gene: TRBJ2-2; v_gene: TRBV5-1; abundance: .; d_gene: .; CDR3aa: CASSFSLFSGELFF; CDR3nt: TGCGCCAGCAGCTTCAGCCTGTTCTCCGGGGAGCTGTTTTTT
len: 15; j_gene: TRBJ2-2; v_gene: TRBV6-5; abundance: many; d_gene: .; CDR3aa: CASNFRDSNTGELFF; CDR3nt: TGTGCCAGCAACTTTCGGGACTCGAACACCGGGGAGCTGTTTTTT
len: 14; j_gene: TRBJ1-2; v_gene: TRBV28; abundance: many; d_gene: TRBD1; CDR3aa: CASSPRTGRYGYTF; CDR3nt: TGTGCCAGCAGTCCCCGGACAGGGCGGTATGGCTACACCTTC
len: 17; j_gene: TRBJ2-1; v_gene: TRBV27; abundance: many; d_gene: .; CDR3aa: CASSSFRRASSYNEQFF; CDR3nt: TGTGCCAGCAGTTCGTTTCGGCGGGCGAGCTCCTACAATGAGCAGTTCTTC
len: 15; j_gene: TRBJ2-7; v_gene: TRBV4-3; abundance: many; d_gene: TRBD2; CDR3aa: CASSQGASGSYEQYF; CDR3nt: TGCGCCAGCAGCCAAGGAGCTAGCGGCTCCTACGAGCAGTACTTC
len: 16; j_gene: TRBJ2-3; v_gene: TRBV6-5; abundance: many; d_gene: .; CDR3aa: CASSYSLFGSTDTQYF; CDR3nt: TGTGCCAGCAGTTACTCGCTTTTCGGGAGCACAGATACGCAGTATTTT
len: 14; j_gene: TRBJ2-2; v_gene: TRBV3-1; abundance: many; d_gene: .; CDR3aa: CASSQRAGTGELFF; CDR3nt: TGTGCCAGCAGCCAGAGGGCCGGGACCGGGGAGCTGTTTTTT
len: 16; j_gene: TRBJ2-1; v_gene: TRBV27; abundance: many; d_gene: TRBD2; CDR3aa: CASSLSGGRAMYEQFF; CDR3nt: TGTGCCAGCAGTTTATCGGGCGGGAGGGCCATGTATGAGCAGTTCTTC
len: 14; j_gene: TRBJ1-2; v_gene: TRBV27; abundance: many; d_gene: .; CDR3aa: CASSSQNRDWGYTF; CDR3nt: TGTGCCAGCAGTTCGCAAAACAGGGATTGGGGCTACACCTTC
len: 13; j_gene: TRBJ2-2; v_gene: TRBV29-1; abundance: many; d_gene: TRBD2; CDR3aa: CSVDGGYTGELFF; CDR3nt: TGCAGCGTTGACGGGGGGTACACCGGGGAGCTGTTTTTT
len: 16; j_gene: TRBJ2-2; v_gene: TRBV7-8; abundance: many; d_gene: .; CDR3aa: CASTQGASGSTGELFF; CDR3nt: TGTGCCAGCACCCAGGGGGCCAGCGGGAGTACCGGGGAGCTGTTTTTT
len: 15; j_gene: TRBJ2-5; v_gene: TRBV3-1; abundance: many; d_gene: TRBD2; CDR3aa: CASSPIRAGGETQYF; CDR3nt: TGTGCCAGCAGCCCCATTAGAGCGGGGGGCGAGACCCAGTACTTC
len: 15; j_gene: TRBJ1-2; v_gene: TRBV5-4; abundance: .; d_gene: .; CDR3aa: CASSLQDGKSLGYTF; CDR3nt: TGTGCCAGCAGCCTTCAGGACGGGAAGTCATTGGGCTACACCTTC
len: 17; j_gene: TRBJ2-2; v_gene: TRBV15; abundance: many; d_gene: .; CDR3aa: CATSIAPGHANTGELFF; CDR3nt: TGTGCCACCAGCATAGCCCCAGGGCATGCGAACACCGGGGAGCTGTTTTTT
len: 13; j_gene: TRBJ1-5; v_gene: TRBV11-1; abundance: .; d_gene: .; CDR3aa: CASSLEDNQPQHF; CDR3nt: TGTGCCAGCAGCTTAGAGGACAATCAGCCCCAGCATTTT
len: 16; j_gene: TRBJ1-5; v_gene: TRBV7-2; abundance: many; d_gene: TRBD1; CDR3aa: CASSPLGTGRIRAQHF; CDR3nt: TGTGCCAGCAGCCCGTTGGGGACAGGGAGAATCAGGGCCCAGCATTTT
len: 15; j_gene: TRBJ2-7; v_gene: TRBV28; abundance: medium-sized; d_gene: .; CDR3aa: CASRQTAGTHLEQYF; CDR3nt: TGTGCCAGCAGGCAAACCGCCGGGACCCACCTCGAGCAGTACTTC
len: 13; j_gene: TRBJ2-5; v_gene: TRBV28; abundance: few; d_gene: .; CDR3aa: CASSPFPQETQYF; CDR3nt: TGTGCCAGCAGCCCCTTCCCCCAAGAGACCCAGTACTTC
len: 15; j_gene: TRBJ1-1; v_gene: TRBV12-3/TRBV12-4; abundance: .; d_gene: TRBD1; CDR3aa: CASSPPRTGGTEAFF; CDR3nt: TGTGCCAGCAGTCCACCGAGGACAGGCGGCACTGAAGCTTTCTTT
len: 15; j_gene: TRBJ2-7; v_gene: TRBV11-2; abundance: many; d_gene: .; CDR3aa: CASSLGSGRSYEQYF; CDR3nt: TGTGCCAGCAGCTTAGGTTCGGGACGCTCCTACGAGCAGTACTTC
len: 12; j_gene: TRBJ2-3; v_gene: TRBV7-2; abundance: many; d_gene: .; CDR3aa: CASSSSRTTQYF; CDR3nt: TGTGCCAGCAGCTCAAGCCGAACCACGCAGTATTTT
len: 13; j_gene: TRBJ2-5; v_gene: TRBV10-2; abundance: many; d_gene: TRBD2; CDR3aa: CASMISSGETQYF; CDR3nt: TGCGCCAGCATGATCTCTAGCGGTGAGACCCAGTACTTC
len: 17; j_gene: TRBJ2-1; v_gene: TRBV5-6; abundance: many; d_gene: TRBD2; CDR3aa: CASSLRGLAGGLNEQFF; CDR3nt: TGTGCCAGCAGCTTGCGGGGCCTAGCGGGAGGGCTAAATGAGCAGTTCTTC
len: 17; j_gene: TRBJ1-2; v_gene: TRBV7-9; abundance: many; d_gene: .; CDR3aa: CASSLGSPGSTNYGYTF; CDR3nt: TGTGCCAGCAGCTTAGGTAGCCCAGGCTCAACTAACTATGGCTACACCTTC
len: 14; j_gene: TRBJ1-1; v_gene: TRBV12-3/TRBV12-4; abundance: many; d_gene: .; CDR3aa: CASSFLGRNTEAFF; CDR3nt: TGTGCCAGCAGTTTTTTAGGGAGGAACACTGAAGCTTTCTTT
len: 15; j_gene: TRBJ2-3; v_gene: TRBV2; abundance: many; d_gene: TRBD2; CDR3aa: CASSELAGATDTQYF; CDR3nt: TGTGCCAGCAGTGAACTAGCGGGCGCTACAGATACGCAGTATTTT
len: 11; j_gene: TRBJ1-1; v_gene: TRBV10-2; abundance: many; d_gene: .; CDR3aa: CASSEGPEAFF; CDR3nt: TGCGCCAGCAGTGAAGGGCCTGAAGCTTTCTTT
len: 13; j_gene: TRBJ2-3; v_gene: TRBV7-7; abundance: many; d_gene: .; CDR3aa: CASSYGPTDTQYF; CDR3nt: TGTGCCAGCAGCTACGGGCCAACAGATACGCAGTATTTT
len: 15; j_gene: TRBJ2-1; v_gene: TRBV4-2; abundance: .; d_gene: TRBD1; CDR3aa: CASSQGDREVNEQFF; CDR3nt: TGTGCCAGCAGCCAAGGGGACAGGGAGGTCAATGAGCAGTTCTTC
len: 15; j_gene: TRBJ2-1; v_gene: TRBV20-1; abundance: many; d_gene: TRBD2; CDR3aa: CSASTSGQAYNEQFF; CDR3nt: TGCAGTGCTAGCACTAGCGGCCAGGCCTACAATGAGCAGTTCTTC
len: 14; j_gene: TRBJ2-1; v_gene: TRBV20-1; abundance: many; d_gene: .; CDR3aa: CSARGLAHYNEQFF; CDR3nt: TGCAGTGCTAGAGGTTTGGCTCACTACAATGAGCAGTTCTTC
len: 14; j_gene: TRBJ2-1; v_gene: TRBV7-2; abundance: many; d_gene: .; CDR3aa: CASSAQSLINEQFF; CDR3nt: TGTGCCAGCAGCGCCCAAAGTCTCATTAATGAGCAGTTCTTC
len: 14; j_gene: TRBJ2-1; v_gene: TRBV12-3/TRBV12-4; abundance: many; d_gene: TRBD2; CDR3aa: CASSLAGGRNEQFF; CDR3nt: TGTGCCAGCAGTCTAGCGGGGGGGCGGAATGAGCAGTTCTTC
len: 16; j_gene: TRBJ2-3; v_gene: TRBV6-5; abundance: many; d_gene: .; CDR3aa: CASSYSGSSVTDTQYF; CDR3nt: TGTGCCAGCAGTTACTCGGGCTCTAGCGTCACAGATACGCAGTATTTT
len: 16; j_gene: TRBJ1-1; v_gene: TRBV14; abundance: many; d_gene: TRBD1; CDR3aa: CASSQATGGGNTEAFF; CDR3nt: TGTGCCAGCAGCCAGGCAACAGGGGGAGGGAACACTGAAGCTTTCTTT
len: 13; j_gene: TRBJ2-5; v_gene: TRBV9; abundance: many; d_gene: .; CDR3aa: CASSVGGQETQYF; CDR3nt: TGTGCCAGCAGCGTAGGGGGCCAAGAGACCCAGTACTTC
len: 14; j_gene: TRBJ2-7; v_gene: TRBV27; abundance: many; d_gene: .; CDR3aa: CASRQLRGSGEQYF; CDR3nt: TGTGCCAGCAGGCAACTTAGGGGATCTGGCGAGCAGTACTTC
len: 17; j_gene: TRBJ2-5; v_gene: TRBV20-1; abundance: many; d_gene: TRBD2; CDR3aa: CSASPTSSGRYQETQYF; CDR3nt: TGCAGTGCTAGCCCGACCTCCAGCGGGAGGTACCAAGAGACCCAGTACTTC
len: 15; j_gene: TRBJ2-1; v_gene: TRBV20-1; abundance: medium-sized; d_gene: TRBD2; CDR3aa: CSAIAGKGSYNEQFF; CDR3nt: TGCAGTGCCATAGCGGGAAAGGGGTCCTACAATGAGCAGTTCTTC
len: 16; j_gene: TRBJ2-7; v_gene: TRBV28; abundance: many; d_gene: TRBD1; CDR3aa: CASSKPGQAKTYEQYF; CDR3nt: TGTGCCAGCAGTAAGCCGGGACAGGCAAAGACCTACGAGCAGTACTTC